This T cell receptor beta chain was observed in a study of blood T cell repertoires in COVID-19 (dated by TCRdb to about 2020). A note on the overall study: Collaborator samples came from the United States, Italy and Spain and covered acute and convalescent phases of COVID-19. The prospective study material was composed of cDNA or gDNA derived from T cells, B-cell-depleted T cells, or PBMCs. The dataset comprised deeply sampled blood TCRbeta repertoires from subjects exposed to, actively infected with, or recovered from COVID-19. The repertoires were made available in a free public database intended to serve as a resource for research on the immune response to SARS-CoV-2. The samples were drawn from the first 160 participants of the ongoing ImmuneRACE study and from about 1,200 subjects provided by 6 global collaborators. Sample metadata almost always included a de-identified subject ID, COVID-19 status, age in years and sex. Where HLA class I and class II types were available, the types were taken from metadata supplied by the sample provider, not from assay-based typing.

On this clone itself: No antigen is known for it. No base quality information exists; no much larger clone differs at one position.

TCRbeta CDR3 regions were amplified from genomic DNA by means of the immunoSEQ Assay, a bias-controlled multiplex PCR. In the original analysis: Nucleated cell counts per sample were estimated from amplification of reference gene primers within the assay. To quantify the absolute abundance of each unique TCRbeta CDR3 rearrangement, sequence reads were collapsed and filtered. For each sample, productive Simpson clonality was calculated as the square root of Simpson's diversity index across productive rearrangements. What TCRdb holds here is the immuneACCESS table cut down to in-frame rearrangements. Part of the clones is not present; checked against another copy, under half of the missing clones reflect an unresolved V gene, and the others are unexplained. D and trimming were read from the DNA, whereas the V and J calls and clone size are those reported in that table. This sample holds under 300,000 clones; roughly four fifths were observed only once. The biggest ten clones account for about 2% of the sample.

Samples from volunteer blood donors who had recovered from COVID-19 were contributed by a second Seattle source. Whole blood was collected in K2EDTA tubes by collaborating institutions according to the institutions' own protocols. For TCRbeta analysis, collaborator samples were shipped as frozen whole blood, as isolated PBMCs, or as DNA extracted from either sample type. The germline V gene sets CDR1 to KGHSH and CDR2 to LQKENI. Measured from the cysteine to the phenylalanine, the CDR3 is 15 residues long. The kept DNA is CDR3 alone, 45 bases in frame from the first base. The trim is 3 bases for V and 3 bases for J, with a gap of 15 bases between the germline ends. What the authors observed across the whole study: Clinical and demographic metadata were provided uncurated, with the amount varying by source and participant.

The V and J genes are TRBV18 and TRBJ2-7; TRBD2 is perhaps the D gene, given 6 matching bases. This receptor was obtained from a man younger than 45 who had recovered from COVID-19. The source material was peripheral blood. The CDR3 protein: CASSPRDWQSYEQYF. The sequence in DNA is TGTGCCAGCTCACCCCGGGACTGGCAGAGCTACGAGCAGTACTTC.